This entry lists 15 T cell receptor beta chains sequenced from one sample in a study of cytomegalovirus exposure and HLA in healthy donors. A multiplex PCR was run with 60 Vbeta primers and 13 Jbeta primers. Here immunoSEQ multiplex PCR was the method, and the copy in TCRdb shows in-frame clones only, minus some. The data show around 190,000 clones, around 82% seen once. Sequenced: PBMCs. The receptors were sampled from a man aged 35-49 years in good health and CMV-seropositive.

The chain is built from TRBV6-5 and TRBJ2-7, with D maybe TRBD2 (6 bases). CDR1 is MNHEY and CDR2 is SVGAGI in the germline V gene. The CDR3 is made up of 12 amino acids. The V and J ends lost 6 bases and 6 bases respectively, with 12 bases between them. In DNA, the CDR3 is TGTGCCAGCAGCGAACGGGGAGGCGAGCAGTACTTC. This gives the protein CASSERGGEQYF.

The chain joins TRBV11-2 to TRBJ2-7; no clear D. This CDR3 has 14 residues. Per the germline V gene, CDR1 is SGHAT and CDR2 is FQNNGV. The ends were cut back, 3 bases at V and 2 bases at J, with 11 bases in the middle. CDR3 region: CASSLQVAPYEQYF. DNA for the CDR3: TGTGCCAGCAGCTTGCAGGTGGCCCCCTACGAGCAGTACTTC.

The gene calls are TRBV13 and TRBJ2-2; D possibly corresponds to TRBD2 (6 bases). CDR3 length: 14 residues. Per the germline V gene, CDR1 is PRHDT and CDR2 is FYEKMQ (reference sequence). With 0 bases removed from V and 5 bases from J, the gap between germline ends came to 7 bases. The CDR3 loop is CASSLGGRTGELFF. The CDR3 coding sequence is TGTGCCAGCAGCTTAGGAGGGAGGACCGGGGAGCTGTTTTTT.

The rearrangement joins TRBV30 to TRBJ2-7; tentative D call: TRBD2 (5 bases). Germline CDR1 is GTSNPN and CDR2 is SVGIG (reference sequence). The CDR3 has 14 amino acids. Deletions cut 3 bases from V and 3 bases from J, with 15 bases between. CDR3 nucleotides: TGTGCCTGGAGAAGTCGGGCGGGCGGCTACGAGCAGTACTTC. This codes for CAWRSRAGGYEQYF.

Only one count was recorded for this clone. This rearrangement joins TRBV27 to TRBJ2-2, with TRBD2 matching over 13 bases. CDR1 is MNHEY and CDR2 is SMNVEV in the germline V gene (reference sequence). The CDR3 loop spans 17 amino acids. The J segment lost 6 bases and the V segment lost 6 bases, leaving 10 bases of the junction unmatched. Written as DNA, the CDR3 is TGTGCCAGCAGCTCCTGGACTAGCGGGAGTTGGGCCGGGGAGCTGTTTTTT. Its translation: CASSSWTSGSWAGELFF.

The genes are TRBV12-5 and TRBJ2-1; TRBD2 aligns across 16 bases. With 0 bases clipped from V and 6 bases from J, the junction kept 8 bases outside the gene matches. Germline V gene data show CDR1 as LGHNT and CDR2 as FRNRAP. The CDR3 is 19 amino acids. CDR3 residues: CASGLVGTSGRAMSNEQFF. The DNA of the CDR3 is TGTGCTAGTGGTTTGGTGGGGACTAGCGGGAGGGCCATGTCCAATGAGCAGTTCTTC.

The CDR3 region is CASSLAHGNEQFF. The CDR3 DNA is TGTGCCAGCAGCTTAGCCCACGGCAATGAGCAGTTCTTC. The V call is TRBV7-9, the J call TRBJ2-1; D not resolved. Germline CDR1 and CDR2: SEHNR and FQNEAQ (reference sequence). Trimming removed 0 bases from V and 6 bases from J, with 6 bases in between. The CDR3 spans 13 residues.

The gene calls are TRBV7-9 and TRBJ1-3; D may be TRBD1 (6 bases). This CDR3 region has 14 residues. CDR1 SEHNR and CDR2 FQNEAQ come from the germline V gene (reference sequence). V gave up 5 bases and J gave up 2 bases, with 10 bases separating them. CDR3 protein: CASSETGPGNTIYF. CDR3 nucleotides: TGTGCCAGCAGCGAAACAGGGCCTGGAAACACCATATATTTT.

For this clone: At the DNA level, this CDR3 is encoded by other sequences in the same sample as well. The chain links TRBV28 to TRBJ1-1, with 8 positions matching TRBD1. The V gene end was trimmed by 4 bases and the J gene end by 5 bases; junction bases not matched to a gene: 3. Germline CDR1 MDHEN, CDR2 SYDVKM. The CDR3 has 13 amino acids. CDR3 amino acids: CASSYTGGTEAFF. CDR3 in DNA: TGTGCCAGCAGTTATACAGGGGGAACTGAAGCTTTCTTT.

This clone was observed a few times. The rearrangement links TRBV18 to TRBJ2-7, with 7 positions matching TRBD1. The trim removed 4 bases at V and 4 bases at J, leaving 4 bases unmatched. This CDR3 has 13 residues. The germline CDR1 and CDR2 sequences are KGHSH and LQKENI. The CDR3 is CASSLGGLYEQYF. CDR3 nucleotides: TGTGCCAGCTCACTAGGGGGCCTATACGAGCAGTACTTC.

This clone was detected only a few times. The chain couples TRBV29-1 to TRBJ2-3; 13 positions match TRBD2. The CDR3 consists of 16 residues. CDR1 is SQVTM and CDR2 is ANQGSEA in the germline V gene. The J segment lost 3 bases and the V segment lost 7 bases, leaving 10 bases of the junction unmatched. The CDR3 protein is CSGGGLAGIGTDTQYF. DNA of the CDR3: TGCAGCGGAGGGGGACTAGCGGGAATTGGGACAGATACGCAGTATTTT.

CDR3: CASSISRTGYYEQYF. Written as DNA, the CDR3 is TGTGCCAGTAGTATATCCCGGACAGGGTACTACGAGCAGTACTTC. The rearrangement links TRBV19 to TRBJ2-5; TRBD1 matches 8 bases. Matching the DNA end better, TRBJ2-7 makes the J call doubtful. CDR3 size: 15 residues. Germline lookup yields CDR1 LNHDA and CDR2 SQIVND (reference sequence).

The genes are TRBV27 and TRBJ2-1; D possibly corresponds to TRBD2 (5 bases). This CDR3 is 13 amino acids long. With 3 bases removed from V and 9 bases from J, the gap between germline ends came to 12 bases. Germline assignment: CDR1 MNHEY and CDR2 SMNVEV (reference sequence). This CDR3 reads CASSFLGVGEQFF. The CDR3 DNA is TGTGCCAGCAGTTTTCTGGGAGTTGGTGAGCAGTTCTTC.

The chain has TRBV9 and TRBJ2-3; TRBD2 matches 7 bases. Germline V CDR1 and CDR2: SGDLS, YYNGEE. Losses at the gene ends were 5 bases for V and 4 bases for J; bases not matched to a gene: 13. This CDR3 has 16 residues. The CDR3 sequence is CASSLPGREFSDTQYF. DNA for the CDR3: TGTGCCAGCAGTCTCCCCGGGCGGGAGTTCTCAGATACGCAGTATTTT.

The V gene is TRBV18, the J gene TRBJ1-2, with 7 nucleotides matching TRBD1. Germline V gene sequence: CDR1 KGHSH, CDR2 LQKENI. Trimming took 1 base from V and 3 from J; bases not matched to a gene: 2. The CDR3 is 14 amino acids. The DNA of the CDR3 is TGTGCCAGCTCACCACGAGGGGGCGACTATGGCTACACCTTC. This codes for CASSPRGGDYGYTF.